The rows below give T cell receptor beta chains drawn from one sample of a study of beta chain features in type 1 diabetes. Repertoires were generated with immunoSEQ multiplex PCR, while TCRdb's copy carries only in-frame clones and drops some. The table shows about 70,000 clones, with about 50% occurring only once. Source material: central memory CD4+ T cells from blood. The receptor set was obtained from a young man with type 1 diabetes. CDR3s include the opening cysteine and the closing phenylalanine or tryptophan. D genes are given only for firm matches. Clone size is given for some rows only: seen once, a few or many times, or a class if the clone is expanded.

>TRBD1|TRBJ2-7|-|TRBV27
CASSIQGARYEQYF
TGTGCCAGCAGTATACAGGGGGCGCGATACGAGCAGTACTTC
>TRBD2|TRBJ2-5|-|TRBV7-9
CASSLFQTGGSGTQYF
TGTGCCAGCAGCTTATTCCAGACCGGGGGGTCGGGGACCCAGTACTTC
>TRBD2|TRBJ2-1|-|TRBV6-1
CASSVGLAGGPGNEQFF
TGTGCCAGCAGTGTGGGACTAGCGGGAGGCCCAGGGAATGAGCAGTTCTTC
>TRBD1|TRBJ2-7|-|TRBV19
CASSISGTGDEQYF
TGTGCCAGTAGTATTTCCGGGACAGGGGACGAGCAGTACTTC
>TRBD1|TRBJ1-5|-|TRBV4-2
CASSLRDRGVGPQHF
TGTGCCAGCAGCCTCCGGGACAGGGGTGTGGGGCCCCAGCATTTT
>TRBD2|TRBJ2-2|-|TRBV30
CAWSSGGHGELFF
TGTGCCTGGAGTAGCGGGGGGCACGGGGAGCTGTTTTTT
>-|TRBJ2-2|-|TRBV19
CASSSDRRNTGELFF
TGTGCCAGTAGTAGCGACAGGCGAAACACCGGGGAGCTGTTTTTT
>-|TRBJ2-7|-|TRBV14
CASSQGGLRSYEQYF
TGTGCCAGCAGCCAAGGTGGGCTTCGATCTTACGAGCAGTACTTC
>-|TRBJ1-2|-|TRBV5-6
CASSLVAGQGGYTF
TGTGCCAGCAGCTTGGTGGCAGGGCAGGGGGGCTACACCTTC
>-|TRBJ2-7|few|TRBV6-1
CASKDRSSYEQYF
TGTGCCAGCAAAGACAGGAGCTCCTACGAGCAGTACTTC
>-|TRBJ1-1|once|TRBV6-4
CASSRGTGLNTEAFF
TGTGCCAGCAGCCGCGGGACGGGGCTGAACACTGAAGCTTTCTTT
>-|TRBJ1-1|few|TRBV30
CAWSLQVNTEAFF
TGTGCCTGGAGCCTCCAGGTGAACACTGAAGCTTTCTTT
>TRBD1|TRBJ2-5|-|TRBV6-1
CASRTGQGLGETQYF
TGTGCCAGCAGGACTGGACAGGGCCTCGGCGAGACCCAGTACTTC
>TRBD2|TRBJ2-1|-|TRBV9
CASSLAGGQGNEQFF
TGTGCCAGCAGCCTAGCGGGAGGGCAGGGTAATGAGCAGTTCTTC
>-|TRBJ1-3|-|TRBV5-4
CASSAPDISGNTIYF
TGTGCCAGCAGCGCCCCGGACATCTCTGGAAACACCATATATTTT
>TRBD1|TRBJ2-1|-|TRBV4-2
CASGETGGDEQFF
TGTGCCAGCGGGGAGACAGGGGGCGATGAGCAGTTCTTC
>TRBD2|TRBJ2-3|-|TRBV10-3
CAISEGLAGGPGTQYF
TGTGCCATCAGTGAAGGGCTAGCGGGAGGGCCGGGTACGCAGTATTTT
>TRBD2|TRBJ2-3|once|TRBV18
CASSPKLAGGISTDTQYF
TGTGCCAGCTCACCGAAACTAGCGGGGGGAATTAGCACAGATACGCAGTATTTT
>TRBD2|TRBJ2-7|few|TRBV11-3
CASSPQSGSTYEQYF
TGTGCCAGCAGCCCCCAGAGCGGGAGCACCTACGAGCAGTACTTC
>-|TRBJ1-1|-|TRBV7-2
CASSPPVNTEAFF
TGTGCCAGCAGTCCCCCAGTGAACACTGAAGCTTTCTTT
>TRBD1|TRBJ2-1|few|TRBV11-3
CASSSGTGRGSEQFF
TGTGCCAGCAGCTCCGGGACAGGGAGGGGGAGTGAGCAGTTCTTC
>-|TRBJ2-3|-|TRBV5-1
CASSLGSGVEGTDTQYF
TGCGCCAGCAGCTTGGGGTCCGGGGTTGAAGGCACAGATACGCAGTATTTT
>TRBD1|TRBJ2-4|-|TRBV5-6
CASSSRDRNIQYF
TGTGCCAGCAGCTCTCGGGACAGAAACATTCAGTACTTC
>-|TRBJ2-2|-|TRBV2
CASSWGVVGDTGELFF
TGTGCCAGCAGTTGGGGGGTAGTAGGGGACACCGGGGAGCTGTTTTTT
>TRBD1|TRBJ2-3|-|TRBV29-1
CSAGTGTDTQYF
TGCAGCGCAGGGACAGGGACAGATACGCAGTATTTT
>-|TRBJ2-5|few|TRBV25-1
CASSQPSGRETQYF
TGTGCCAGCAGTCAACCTTCAGGGCGCGAGACCCAGTACTTC
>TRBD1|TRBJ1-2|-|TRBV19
CASSMSGTGRRNGYTF
TGTGCCAGTAGTATGTCTGGGACAGGGAGAAGGAATGGCTACACCTTC
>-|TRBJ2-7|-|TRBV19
CASSTTPGLEQYF
TGTGCCAGTAGTACAACCCCAGGGTTAGAGCAGTACTTC
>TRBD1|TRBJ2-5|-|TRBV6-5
CASSLATGGRETQYF
TGTGCCAGCAGTTTAGCGACAGGGGGCCGGGAGACCCAGTACTTC
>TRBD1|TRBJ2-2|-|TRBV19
CASSEQGATGELFF
TGTGCCAGTAGTGAACAGGGGGCCACCGGGGAGCTGTTTTTT
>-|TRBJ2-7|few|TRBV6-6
CASSYPDTSYEQYF
TGTGCCAGCAGTTACCCCGACACTTCCTACGAGCAGTACTTC
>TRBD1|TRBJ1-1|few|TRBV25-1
CASSRTGMTEAFF
TGTGCCAGCAGCCGGACAGGGATGACTGAAGCTTTCTTT
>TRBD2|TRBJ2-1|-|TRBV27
CASSRTSGSSEQFF
TGTGCCAGCAGCCGGACTAGCGGGAGTTCTGAGCAGTTCTTC
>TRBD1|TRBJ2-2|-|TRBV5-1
CASGGTGGTNTGELFF
TGCGCCAGCGGTGGAACAGGGGGCACGAACACCGGGGAGCTGTTTTTT
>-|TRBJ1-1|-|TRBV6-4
CASSVRENTEAFF
TGTGCCAGCAGTGTCCGGGAGAACACTGAAGCTTTCTTT
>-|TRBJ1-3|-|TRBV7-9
CASSVSDRSSGNTIYF
TGTGCCAGCAGCGTTTCGGACAGAAGCTCTGGAAACACCATATATTTT
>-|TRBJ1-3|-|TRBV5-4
CASSLEVAGNTIYF
TGTGCCAGCAGCTTGGAAGTAGCTGGAAACACCATATATTTT